Reported below is one TCR beta chain. Its cognate antigen is unknown. The sample comes from a study of persistence of HIV-infected CD4 T cells. This CDR3 contains 13 residues. Trimming stripped 2 bases from V and 4 bases from J, with 9 bases between. Germline CDR1 and CDR2: SGHRS and YFSETQ. This was the immunoSEQ version 4 assay in survey mode. The table came from immunoSEQ multiplex PCR; TCRdb's copy has only in-frame clones and leaves some out. This repertoire shows 40,000 to 45,000 clones, approximately 91% found once; its top ten account for about 1.8%. Nonspecific anti-CD3/anti-CD28 bead stimulation represents the broad CD4+ T cell repertoire. Responding CD4+ T cells were sorted by upregulation of both CD40 ligand and CD69.

The gene calls are TRBV5-1 and TRBJ2-5; D might be TRBD2 (5 bases). Sequences were derived from CD4+ T cells sorted from PBMCs after approximately 20-hour stimulation, sampled from a patient who received antiretroviral therapy. This receptor was identified in an adult man with HIV who was CMV-seropositive. CDR3 coding DNA: TGCGCCAGCAGCTTCGGGATACGAGAGACCCAGTACTTC. The encoded protein is CASSFGIRETQYF.